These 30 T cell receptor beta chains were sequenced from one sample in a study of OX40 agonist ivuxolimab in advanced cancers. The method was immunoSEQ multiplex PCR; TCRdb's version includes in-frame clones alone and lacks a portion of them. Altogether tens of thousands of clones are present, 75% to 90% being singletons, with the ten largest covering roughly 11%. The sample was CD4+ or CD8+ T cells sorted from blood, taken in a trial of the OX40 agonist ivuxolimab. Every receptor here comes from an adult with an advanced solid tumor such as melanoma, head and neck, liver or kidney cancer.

The CDR3 protein is CASSQVSGTGWNEQYF. The CDR3 nucleotides read TGTGCCAGCAGCCAAGTGTCAGGGACAGGGTGGAACGAGCAGTACTTC. J is TRBJ2-7 and V is TRBV4-2; 9 bases line up with TRBD1. CDR1 and CDR2 (germline): LGHNA, YNFKEQ. CDR3 length equals 16 residues. The junction had 9 bases not matched to a gene; V was cut back by 1 base and J by 5 bases.

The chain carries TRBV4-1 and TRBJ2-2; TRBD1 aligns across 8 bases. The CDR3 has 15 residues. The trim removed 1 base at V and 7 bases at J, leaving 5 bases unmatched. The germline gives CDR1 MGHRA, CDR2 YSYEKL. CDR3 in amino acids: CASSQGQGARGELFF. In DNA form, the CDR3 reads TGCGCCAGCAGCCAAGGGCAGGGGGCGCGCGGGGAGCTGTTTTTT.

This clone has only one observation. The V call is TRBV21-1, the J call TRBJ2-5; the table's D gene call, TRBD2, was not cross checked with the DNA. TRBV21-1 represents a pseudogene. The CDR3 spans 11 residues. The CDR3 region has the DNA TGTGCCAGCAGCTTCCGGGAGACCCAGTACTTC. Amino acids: CASSFRETQYF.

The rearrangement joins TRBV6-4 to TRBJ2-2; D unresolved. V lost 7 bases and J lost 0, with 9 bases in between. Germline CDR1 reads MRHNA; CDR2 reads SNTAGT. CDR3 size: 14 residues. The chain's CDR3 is CASKEAANTGELFF. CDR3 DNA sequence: TGTGCCAGCAAAGAGGCAGCGAACACCGGGGAGCTGTTTTTT.

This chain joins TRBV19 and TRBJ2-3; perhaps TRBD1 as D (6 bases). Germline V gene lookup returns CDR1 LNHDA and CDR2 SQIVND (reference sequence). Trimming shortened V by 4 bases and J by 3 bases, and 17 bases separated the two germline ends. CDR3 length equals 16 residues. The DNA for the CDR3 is TGTGCCAGTAGTAATCCCGGGACATCCTTTACAGATACGCAGTATTTT. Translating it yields CASSNPGTSFTDTQYF.

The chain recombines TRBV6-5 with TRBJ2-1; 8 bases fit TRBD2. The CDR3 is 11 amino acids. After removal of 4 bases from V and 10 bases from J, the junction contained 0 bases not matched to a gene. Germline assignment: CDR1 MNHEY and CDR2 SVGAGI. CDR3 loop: CASSLAGEQFF. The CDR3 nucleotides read TGTGCCAGCAGTTTAGCGGGGGAGCAGTTCTTC.

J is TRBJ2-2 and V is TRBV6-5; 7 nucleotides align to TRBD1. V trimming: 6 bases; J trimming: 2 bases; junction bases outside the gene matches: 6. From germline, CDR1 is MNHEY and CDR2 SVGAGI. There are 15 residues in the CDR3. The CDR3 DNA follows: TGTGCCAGCAGCTACAGGGGCATCAACACCGGGGAGCTGTTTTTT. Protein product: CASSYRGINTGELFF.

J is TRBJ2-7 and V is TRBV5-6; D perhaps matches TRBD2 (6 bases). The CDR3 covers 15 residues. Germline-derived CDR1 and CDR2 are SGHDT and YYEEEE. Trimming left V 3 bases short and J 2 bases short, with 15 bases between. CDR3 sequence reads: CASSWAGTATYEQYF. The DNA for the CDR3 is TGTGCCAGCAGCTGGGCGGGGACGGCTACCTACGAGCAGTACTTC. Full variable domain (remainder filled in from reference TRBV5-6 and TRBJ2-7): DAGVTQSPTHLIKTRGQQVTLRCSPKSGHDTVSWYQQALGQGPQFIFQYYEEEERQRGNFPDRFSGHQFPNYSSELNVNALLLGDSALYLCASSWAGTATYEQYFGPGTRLTVT.

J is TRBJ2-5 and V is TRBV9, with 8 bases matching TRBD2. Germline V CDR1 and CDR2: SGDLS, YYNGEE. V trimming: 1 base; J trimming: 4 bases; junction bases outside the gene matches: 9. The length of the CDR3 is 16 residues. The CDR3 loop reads CASSVFGGRLGETQYF. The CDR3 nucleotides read TGTGCCAGCAGCGTATTTGGCGGGAGGCTTGGAGAGACCCAGTACTTC. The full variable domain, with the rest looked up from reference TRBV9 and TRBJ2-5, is DSGVTQTPKHLITATGQRVTLRCSPRSGDLSVYWYQQSLDQGLQFLIQYYNGEERAKGNILERFSAQQFPDLHSELNLSSLELGDSALYFCASSVFGGRLGETQYFGPGTRLLVL.

As DNA, the CDR3 is TGTGCCAGCAGTGAACGGGGACGAGGGAATCAGCCCCAGCATTTT. This gives the protein CASSERGRGNQPQHF. V gene TRBV6-1 combines with J gene TRBJ1-5; a possible D gene is TRBD1 (5 bases). The germline V gene has CDR1 MNHNS and CDR2 SASEGT. Trimming cost V 2 bases and J 4 bases, with 12 bases left between them. This CDR3 has 15 amino acids.

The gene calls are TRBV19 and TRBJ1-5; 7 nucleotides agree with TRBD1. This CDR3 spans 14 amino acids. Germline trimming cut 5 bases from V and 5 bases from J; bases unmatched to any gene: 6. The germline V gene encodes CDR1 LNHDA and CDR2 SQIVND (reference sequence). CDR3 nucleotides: TGTGCCAGTAGTGCGGGACAGAACTATCAGCCCCAGCATTTT. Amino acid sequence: CASSAGQNYQPQHF.

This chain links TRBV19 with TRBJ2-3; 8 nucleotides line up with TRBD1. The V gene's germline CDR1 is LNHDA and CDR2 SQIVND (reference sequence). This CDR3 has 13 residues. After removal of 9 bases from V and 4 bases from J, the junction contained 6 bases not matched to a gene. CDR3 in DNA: TGTGCCAGCGGGACAGGAGTGGCAGATACGCAGTATTTT. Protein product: CASGTGVADTQYF.

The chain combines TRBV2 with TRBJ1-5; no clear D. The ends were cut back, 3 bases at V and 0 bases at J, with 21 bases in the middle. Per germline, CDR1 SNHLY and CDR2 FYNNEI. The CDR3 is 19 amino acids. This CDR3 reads CASSDQSLRRINSNQPQHF. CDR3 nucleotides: TGTGCCAGCAGTGATCAATCCTTGCGGCGGATCAATAGCAATCAGCCCCAGCATTTT.

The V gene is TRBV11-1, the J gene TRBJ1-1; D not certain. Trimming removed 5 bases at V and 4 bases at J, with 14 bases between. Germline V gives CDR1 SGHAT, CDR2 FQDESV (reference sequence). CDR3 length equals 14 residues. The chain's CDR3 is CASSPRILSTEAFF. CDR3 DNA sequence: TGTGCCAGCAGCCCTAGGATCCTGAGCACTGAAGCTTTCTTT. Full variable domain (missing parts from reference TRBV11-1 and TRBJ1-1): EAEVAQSPRYKITEKSQAVAFWCDPISGHATLYWYRQILGQGPELLVQFQDESVVDDSQLPKDRFSAERLKGVDSTLKIQPAELGDSAMYLCASSPRILSTEAFFGQGTRLTVV.

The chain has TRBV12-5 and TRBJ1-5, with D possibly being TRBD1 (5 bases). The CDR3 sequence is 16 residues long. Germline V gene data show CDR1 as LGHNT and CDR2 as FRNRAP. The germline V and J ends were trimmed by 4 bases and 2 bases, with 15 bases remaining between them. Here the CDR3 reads CASGSGWGDGNQPQHF. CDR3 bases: TGTGCTAGTGGTTCCGGGTGGGGGGATGGCAATCAGCCCCAGCATTTT.

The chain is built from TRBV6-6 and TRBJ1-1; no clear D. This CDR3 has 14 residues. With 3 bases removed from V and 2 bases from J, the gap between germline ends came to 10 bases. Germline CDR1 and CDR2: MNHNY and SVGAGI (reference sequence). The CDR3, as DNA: TGTGCCAGCAGTTATCGAGGTGAAAACACTGAAGCTTTCTTT. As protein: CASSYRGENTEAFF.

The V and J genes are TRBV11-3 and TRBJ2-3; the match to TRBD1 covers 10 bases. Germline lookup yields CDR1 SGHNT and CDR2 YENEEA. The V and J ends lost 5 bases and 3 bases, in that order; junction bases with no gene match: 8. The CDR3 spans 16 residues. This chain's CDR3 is CASSKPGQGTTDTQYF. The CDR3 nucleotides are TGTGCCAGCAGCAAACCGGGACAGGGGACTACAGATACGCAGTATTTT.

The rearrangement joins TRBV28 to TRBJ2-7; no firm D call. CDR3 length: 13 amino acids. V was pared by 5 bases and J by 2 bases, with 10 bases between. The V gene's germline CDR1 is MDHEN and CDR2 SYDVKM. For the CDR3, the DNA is TGTGCCAGCAGTCCAACCGACACCTACGAGCAGTACTTC. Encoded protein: CASSPTDTYEQYF.

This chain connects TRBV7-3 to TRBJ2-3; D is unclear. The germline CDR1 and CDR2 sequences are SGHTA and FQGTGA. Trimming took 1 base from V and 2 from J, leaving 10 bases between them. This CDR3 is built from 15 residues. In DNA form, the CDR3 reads TGTGCCAGCAGCTTAAACCGGGTGTCCACAGATACGCAGTATTTT. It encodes CASSLNRVSTDTQYF. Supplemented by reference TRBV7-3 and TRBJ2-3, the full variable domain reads GAGVSQTPSNKVTEKGKYVELRCDPISGHTALYWYRQSLGQGPEFLIYFQGTGAADDSGLPNDRFFAVRPEGSVSTLKIQRTERGDSAVYLCASSLNRVSTDTQYFGPGTRLTVL.

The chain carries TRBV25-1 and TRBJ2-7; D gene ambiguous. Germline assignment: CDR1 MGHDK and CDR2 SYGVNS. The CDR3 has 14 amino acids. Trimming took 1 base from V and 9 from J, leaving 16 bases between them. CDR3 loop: CASSESGTDIGQYF. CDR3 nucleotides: TGTGCCAGCAGTGAATCCGGCACCGATATCGGGCAGTACTTC.

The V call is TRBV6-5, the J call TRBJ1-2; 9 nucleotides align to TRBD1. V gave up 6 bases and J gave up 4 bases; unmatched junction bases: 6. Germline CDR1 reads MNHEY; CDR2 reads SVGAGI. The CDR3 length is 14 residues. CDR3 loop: CASSPSTGGYGYTF. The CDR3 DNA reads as TGTGCCAGCAGCCCCTCGACAGGGGGCTATGGCTACACCTTC.

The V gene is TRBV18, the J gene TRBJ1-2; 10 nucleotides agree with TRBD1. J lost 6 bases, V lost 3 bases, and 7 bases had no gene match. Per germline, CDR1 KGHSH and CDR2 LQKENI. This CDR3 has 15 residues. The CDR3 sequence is CASSPRDRGFDGYTF. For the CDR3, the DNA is TGTGCCAGCTCACCCCGGGACAGGGGATTTGATGGCTACACCTTC.

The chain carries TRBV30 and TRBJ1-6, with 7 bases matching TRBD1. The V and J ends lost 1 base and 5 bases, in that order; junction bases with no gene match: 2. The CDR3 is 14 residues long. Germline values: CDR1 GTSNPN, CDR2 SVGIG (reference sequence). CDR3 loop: CAWSAGQDNSPLHF. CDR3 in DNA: TGTGCCTGGAGTGCCGGACAGGATAATTCACCCCTCCACTTT.

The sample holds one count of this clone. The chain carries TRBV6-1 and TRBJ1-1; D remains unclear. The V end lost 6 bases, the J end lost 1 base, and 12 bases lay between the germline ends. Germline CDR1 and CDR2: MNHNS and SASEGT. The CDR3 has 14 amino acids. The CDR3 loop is CASRAVYTNTEAFF. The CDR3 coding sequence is TGTGCCAGCAGGGCGGTGTACACGAACACTGAAGCTTTCTTT.

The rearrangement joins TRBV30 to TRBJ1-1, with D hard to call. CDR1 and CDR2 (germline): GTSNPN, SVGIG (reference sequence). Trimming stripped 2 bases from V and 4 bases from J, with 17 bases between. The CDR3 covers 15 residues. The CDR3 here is CAWSTFMGYGTEAFF. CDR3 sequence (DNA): TGTGCCTGGAGTACCTTCATGGGATACGGCACTGAAGCTTTCTTT.

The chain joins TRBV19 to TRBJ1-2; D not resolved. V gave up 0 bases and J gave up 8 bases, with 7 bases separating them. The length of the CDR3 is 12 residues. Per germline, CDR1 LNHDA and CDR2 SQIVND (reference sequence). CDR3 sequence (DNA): TGTGCCAGTAGTATAGAGGGTAGAGGCTACACCTTC. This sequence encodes CASSIEGRGYTF.

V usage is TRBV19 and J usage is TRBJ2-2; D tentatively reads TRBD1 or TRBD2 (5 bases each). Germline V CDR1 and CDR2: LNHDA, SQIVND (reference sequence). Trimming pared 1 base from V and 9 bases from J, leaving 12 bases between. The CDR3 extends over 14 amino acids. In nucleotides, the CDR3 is TGTGCCAGTAGTATAGCACGGGACGGCCGGGAGCTGTTTTTT. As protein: CASSIARDGRELFF.

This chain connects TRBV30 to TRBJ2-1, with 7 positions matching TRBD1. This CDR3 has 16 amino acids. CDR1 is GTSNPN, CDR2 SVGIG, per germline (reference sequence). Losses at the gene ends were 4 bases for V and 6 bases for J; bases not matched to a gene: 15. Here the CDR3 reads CAWKYSLGQEFNEQFF. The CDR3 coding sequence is TGTGCCTGGAAATATTCCCTTGGACAGGAATTCAATGAGCAGTTCTTC.

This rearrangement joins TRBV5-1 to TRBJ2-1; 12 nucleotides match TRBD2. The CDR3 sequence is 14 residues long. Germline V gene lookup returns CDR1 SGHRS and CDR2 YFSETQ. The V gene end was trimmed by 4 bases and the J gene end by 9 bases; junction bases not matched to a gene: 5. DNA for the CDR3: TGCGCCAGCAGCCCAGGACTAGCGGGAACTGAGCAGTTCTTC. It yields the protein CASSPGLAGTEQFF. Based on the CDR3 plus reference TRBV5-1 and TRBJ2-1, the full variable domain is KAGVTQTPRYLIKTRGQQVTLSCSPISGHRSVSWYQQTPGQGLQFLFEYFSETQRNKGNFPGRFSGRQFSNSRSEMNVSTLELGDSALYLCASSPGLAGTEQFFGPGTRLTVL.

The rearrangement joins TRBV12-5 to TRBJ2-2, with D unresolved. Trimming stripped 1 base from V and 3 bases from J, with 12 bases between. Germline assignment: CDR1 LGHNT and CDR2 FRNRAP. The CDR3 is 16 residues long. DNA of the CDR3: TGTGCTAGTGGTTTGGGGCGGACGACCGACACCGGGGAGCTGTTTTTT. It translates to CASGLGRTTDTGELFF.